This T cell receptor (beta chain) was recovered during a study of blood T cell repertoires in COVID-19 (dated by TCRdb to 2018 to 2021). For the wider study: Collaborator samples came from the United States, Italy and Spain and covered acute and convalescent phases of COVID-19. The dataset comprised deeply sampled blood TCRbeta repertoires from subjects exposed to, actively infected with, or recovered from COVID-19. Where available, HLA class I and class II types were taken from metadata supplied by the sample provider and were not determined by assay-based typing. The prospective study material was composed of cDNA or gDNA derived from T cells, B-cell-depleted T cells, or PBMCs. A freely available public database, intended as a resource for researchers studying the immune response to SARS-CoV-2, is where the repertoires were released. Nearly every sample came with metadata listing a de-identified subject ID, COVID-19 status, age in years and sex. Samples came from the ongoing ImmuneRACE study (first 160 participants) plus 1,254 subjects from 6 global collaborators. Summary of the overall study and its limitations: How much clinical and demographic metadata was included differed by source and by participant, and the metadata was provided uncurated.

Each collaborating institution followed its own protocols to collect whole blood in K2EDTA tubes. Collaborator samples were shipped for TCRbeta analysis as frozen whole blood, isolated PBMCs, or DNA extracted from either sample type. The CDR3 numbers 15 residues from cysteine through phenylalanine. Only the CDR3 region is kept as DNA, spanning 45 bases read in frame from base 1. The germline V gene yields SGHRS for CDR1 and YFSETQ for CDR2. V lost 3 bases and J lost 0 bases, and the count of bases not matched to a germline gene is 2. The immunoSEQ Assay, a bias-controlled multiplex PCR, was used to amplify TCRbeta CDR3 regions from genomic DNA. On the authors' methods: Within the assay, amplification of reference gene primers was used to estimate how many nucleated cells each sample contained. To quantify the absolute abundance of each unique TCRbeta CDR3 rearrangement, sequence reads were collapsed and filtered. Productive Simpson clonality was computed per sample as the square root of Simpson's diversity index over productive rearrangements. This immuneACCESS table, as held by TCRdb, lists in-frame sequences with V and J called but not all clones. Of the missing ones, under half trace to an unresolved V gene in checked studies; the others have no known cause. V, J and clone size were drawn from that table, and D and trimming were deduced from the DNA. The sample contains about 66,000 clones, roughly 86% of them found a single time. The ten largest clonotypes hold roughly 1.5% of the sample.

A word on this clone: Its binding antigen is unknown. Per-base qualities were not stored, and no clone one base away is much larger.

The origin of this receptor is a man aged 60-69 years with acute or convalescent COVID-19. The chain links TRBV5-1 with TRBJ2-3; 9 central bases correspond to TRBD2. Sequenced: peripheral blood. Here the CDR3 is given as CASSSSGESTDTQYF. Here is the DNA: TGCGCCAGCAGCTCTAGCGGGGAGAGCACAGATACGCAGTATTTT.